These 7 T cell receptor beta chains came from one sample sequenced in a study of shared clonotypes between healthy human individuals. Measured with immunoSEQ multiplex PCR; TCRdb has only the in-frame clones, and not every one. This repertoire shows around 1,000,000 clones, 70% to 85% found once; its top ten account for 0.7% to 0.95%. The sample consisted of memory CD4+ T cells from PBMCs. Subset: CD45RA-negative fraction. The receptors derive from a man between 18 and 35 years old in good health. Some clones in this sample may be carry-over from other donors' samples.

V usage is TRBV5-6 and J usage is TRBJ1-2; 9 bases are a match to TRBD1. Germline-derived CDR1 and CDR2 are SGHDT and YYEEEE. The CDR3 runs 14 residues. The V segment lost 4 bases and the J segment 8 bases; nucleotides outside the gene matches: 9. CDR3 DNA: TGTGCCAGCAGCCCCGGACAGGGGCAGCGGGGCTACACCTTC. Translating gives CASSPGQGQRGYTF.

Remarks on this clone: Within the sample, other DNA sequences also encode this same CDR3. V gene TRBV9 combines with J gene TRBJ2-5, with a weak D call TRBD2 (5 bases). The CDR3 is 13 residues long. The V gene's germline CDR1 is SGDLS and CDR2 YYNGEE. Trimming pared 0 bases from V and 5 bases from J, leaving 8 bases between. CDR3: CASSVGRVETQYF. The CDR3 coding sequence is TGTGCCAGCAGCGTAGGGCGGGTGGAGACCCAGTACTTC.

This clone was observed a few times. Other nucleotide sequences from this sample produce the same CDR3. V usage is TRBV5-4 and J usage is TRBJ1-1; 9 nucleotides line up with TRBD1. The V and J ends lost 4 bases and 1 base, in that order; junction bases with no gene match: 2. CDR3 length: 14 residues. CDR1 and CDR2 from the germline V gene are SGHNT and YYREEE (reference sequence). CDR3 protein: CASSRDRANTEAFF. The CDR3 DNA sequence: TGTGCCAGCAGCCGGGACAGGGCGAACACTGAAGCTTTCTTT.

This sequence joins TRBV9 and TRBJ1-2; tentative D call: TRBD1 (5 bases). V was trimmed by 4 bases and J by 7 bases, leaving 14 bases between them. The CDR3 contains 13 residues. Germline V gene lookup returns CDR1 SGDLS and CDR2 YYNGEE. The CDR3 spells CASSPKAGGGYTF. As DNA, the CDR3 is TGTGCCAGCAGCCCTAAGGCGGGGGGTGGCTACACCTTC.

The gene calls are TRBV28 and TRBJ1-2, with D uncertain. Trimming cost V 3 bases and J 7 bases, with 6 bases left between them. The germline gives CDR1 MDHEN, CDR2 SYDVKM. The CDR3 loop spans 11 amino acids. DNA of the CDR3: TGTGCCAGCAGTTTTAGCGCTGGCTACACCTTC. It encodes CASSFSAGYTF.

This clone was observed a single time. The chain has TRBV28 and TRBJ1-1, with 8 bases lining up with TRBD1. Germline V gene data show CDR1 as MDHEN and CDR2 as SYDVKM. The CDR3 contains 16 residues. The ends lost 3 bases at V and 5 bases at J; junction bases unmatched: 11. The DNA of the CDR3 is TGTGCCAGCAGTTTCAGGGGGCCATCCTCGGGGACTGAAGCTTTCTTT. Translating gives CASSFRGPSSGTEAFF. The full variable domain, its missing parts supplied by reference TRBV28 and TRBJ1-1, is DVKVTQSSRYLVKRTGEKVFLECVQDMDHENMFWYRQDPGLGLRLIYFSYDVKMKEKGDIPEGYSVSREKKERFSLILESASTNQTSMYLCASSFRGPSSGTEAFFGQGTRLTVV.

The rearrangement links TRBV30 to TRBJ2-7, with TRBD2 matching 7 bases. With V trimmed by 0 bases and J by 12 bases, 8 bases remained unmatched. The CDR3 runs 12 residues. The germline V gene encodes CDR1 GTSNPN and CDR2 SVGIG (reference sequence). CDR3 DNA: TGTGCCTGGAGTGTATCCGGGAGGTCGGGGTACTTC. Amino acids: CAWSVSGRSGYF.